This T cell receptor (beta chain) was obtained from a study of T cell responses to AZD1222 COVID-19 vaccine. Profiling relied on immunoSEQ multiplex PCR, and the TCRdb table lists in-frame clones only, not all of them. The sample contains about 130,000 clones, approximately 91% of which appear only once. This clone has only one observation. Antigen: not known. Study-level findings and limits: Most donors were white British and more were female, and clonal diversity was possibly underestimated.

This sequence was found in an adult who received the AZD1222 COVID-19 vaccine. Specimen: peripheral blood, collected 28 days after the second AZD1222 dose.

The CDR3 DNA sequence: TGTGCCAGCAGCTTGTCCTGGGAGAATTCACCCCTCCACTTT. Translating gives CASSLSWENSPLHF. This rearrangement joins TRBV5-4 to TRBJ1-6; D not certain. The V end was cut by 1 base, the J end by 7 bases, with 9 bases between. Germline V gene data show CDR1 as SGHNT and CDR2 as YYREEE (reference sequence). CDR3 length: 14 amino acids.